Listed below are T cell receptor beta chains from one sample, sequenced in a study of T cells in Graves' hyperthyroidism and ophthalmopathy. TCRdb processed the multiplex PCR reads anew with MiXCR; each CDR3 protein has one entry. Found here are 30,000 to 45,000 distinct CDR3 sequences, around 50% of them singletons; the top ten hold about a sixth. The sequenced material came from blood. The receptor set was obtained from a man in his forties with Graves' ophthalmopathy. The CDR3 runs from the conserved cysteine through the conserved F or W. A D gene is named only where the DNA matches it firmly. Size values are once, few and many counts, or a class for expanded clones, and some rows have none.

TRBD1	once	TRBV29-1	TRBJ2-1	TGCAGCGTTAAGGGACAGGGGAATCAGCAGTTCTTC	CSVKGQGNQQFF
.	many	TRBV28	TRBJ2-7	TGTGCCAGCAGTTCCCTCAGAGGGGCCAATTACTACGAGCAGTACTTC	CASSSLRGANYYEQYF
TRBD2	few	TRBV12-3/TRBV12-4	TRBJ2-7	TGTGCCAGCAGTTTAGTCGTCGGACTAGCGGGCGAGCAGTACTTC	CASSLVVGLAGEQYF
TRBD1	.	TRBV2	TRBJ2-5	TGTGCCAGCAGTCCCCACCGGGCCAGGGGGCATCAGCCCCAGTACTTC	CASSPHRARGHQPQYF
.	.	TRBV12-3/TRBV12-4	TRBJ2-1	TGTGCCAGCAGGACAGGGAGGGCCAATGAGCAGTTCTTC	CASRTGRANEQFF
.	many	TRBV6-5	TRBJ1-5	TGTGCCAGCAGTTACTCGTCAGGGAATCAGCCCCAGCATTTT	CASSYSSGNQPQHF
.	many	TRBV11-3	TRBJ2-5	TGTGCCAGCAGACGGAGTGAAGAGACCCAGTACTTC	CASRRSEETQYF
TRBD1	many	TRBV4-2	TRBJ1-4	TGTGCCAGCAGCCGACAGGGAAATGAAAAACTGTTTTTT	CASSRQGNEKLFF
TRBD1	.	TRBV19	TRBJ2-1	TGTGCCAGTAGTAGCACCACAGGGGGCCTGTACAATGAGCAGTTCTTC	CASSSTTGGLYNEQFF
TRBD1	many	TRBV28	TRBJ2-3	TGTGCCAGCAGGCCCCCAGGACAGGGCCTAGATACGCAGTATTTT	CASRPPGQGLDTQYF
.	.	TRBV2	TRBJ2-7	TGTGCCAGCGGAGTTGGGGGATACGAGCAGTACTTC	CASGVGGYEQYF
.	many	TRBV5-6	TRBJ1-2	TGTGCCAGCAGCTCAGGAGGGACCGATAGCTACACCTTC	CASSSGGTDSYTF
TRBD1	.	TRBV3-1	TRBJ2-3	TGTGCCAGCAGCCGGCTATCTTCCGGGACAGGGACTTATACGCAGTATTTT	CASSRLSSGTGTYTQYF
.	.	TRBV2	TRBJ2-1	TGTGCCAGCAGTGAAGCGGCTAACTCCTACAATGAGCAGTTCTTC	CASSEAANSYNEQFF
.	many	TRBV5-1	TRBJ1-2	TGCGCCAGCAGCTTGGCCGTTAATGTAGGTGGCTACACCTTC	CASSLAVNVGGYTF
.	.	TRBV7-9	TRBJ1-4	TGTGCCAGCAGCTTAGGGCATGAAAAACTGTTTTTT	CASSLGHEKLFF
TRBD1	many	TRBV5-1	TRBJ1-1	TGCGCCAGCAGCTTGGGGGGACAGGGGGCTGTCGTAGAAGCTTTCTTT	CASSLGGQGAVVEAFF
TRBD1	.	TRBV29-1	TRBJ1-5	TGCAGCTTAGAGACAGGGGTCGACGGTCAGCCCCAGCATTTT	CSLETGVDGQPQHF
.	.	TRBV2	TRBJ1-4	TGTGCCAGCAGTGACCCTACTATGAATGAAAAACTGTTTTTT	CASSDPTMNEKLFF
.	.	TRBV29-1	TRBJ2-7	TGCAGCGTTGAGGGCAGCTCCTACGAGCAGTACTTC	CSVEGSSYEQYF
.	many	TRBV9	TRBJ2-2	TGTGCCAGCAGCGTAGCTAAGGGGACAGGGGAGCTGTTTTTT	CASSVAKGTGELFF
.	medium-sized	TRBV7-8	TRBJ2-1	TGTGCCAGCAGCTTTTACGGCGAGGAGCAGTTCTTC	CASSFYGEEQFF
.	many	TRBV20-1	TRBJ1-3	TGCAGTGCCTCGGACAGCTCTGGAAACACCATATATTTT	CSASDSSGNTIYF
TRBD2	once	TRBV7-9	TRBJ2-7	TGTGCCAGCAGCTTAGCCGGACTAGCGGGAGGGTTAGGGCAGTACTTC	CASSLAGLAGGLGQYF
.	many	TRBV27	TRBJ2-7	TGTGCCAGCACCCCAGAGGGCGGCCGCCTTCACGAGCAGTACTTC	CASTPEGGRLHEQYF
.	.	TRBV25-1	TRBJ2-7	TGTGCCAGCCCCGGGGGGACAGCTTCCTACGAGCAGTACTTC	CASPGGTASYEQYF
.	many	TRBV4-1	TRBJ2-7	TGCGCCAGCAGCCAAGGTGGCAGCAGAAACTACGAGCAGTACTTC	CASSQGGSRNYEQYF
.	once	TRBV19	TRBJ2-1	TGTGCCAGTAGTATAGACGGCGGGACGTACAATGAGCAGTTCTTC	CASSIDGGTYNEQFF
TRBD1	medium-sized	TRBV15	TRBJ2-7	TGTGCCACCAGCAGAGGAGACAGGGGCTACGAGCAGTACTTC	CATSRGDRGYEQYF
.	many	TRBV15	TRBJ2-7	TGTGCCACCAGCACTCCGGGACTGATGAGCTCCTACGAGCAGTACTTC	CATSTPGLMSSYEQYF
.	.	TRBV4-2	TRBJ2-7	TGTGCCAGCAGCCAGGCCCCGGGGGCCTACGAGCAGTACTTC	CASSQAPGAYEQYF
.	.	TRBV7-9	TRBJ1-2	TGTGCCAGCAGCCTACTCACCTCTAATCTTACAACCGTATACACCTTC	CASSLLTSNLTTVYTF
TRBD1	.	TRBV12-3/TRBV12-4	TRBJ2-1	TGTGCCAGCAGTGAGACAGGGACCTTCTACAATGAGCAGTTCTTC	CASSETGTFYNEQFF
TRBD2	.	TRBV19	TRBJ2-7	TGTGCCAGTAGTATCGGGGAGGGCGAATACGAGCAGTACTTC	CASSIGEGEYEQYF
TRBD2	once	TRBV9	TRBJ2-1	TGTGCCAGCAGCGGCCGACTAGCGGGAGGCTTCGATGAGCAGTTCTTC	CASSGRLAGGFDEQFF
.	.	TRBV18	TRBJ1-1	TGTGCCAGCTCACCACCGGGGCAGAACACTGAAGCTTTCTTT	CASSPPGQNTEAFF
.	medium-sized	TRBV20-1	TRBJ2-7	TGCAGTGCTCCCAGGGGAGGCTACGAGCAGTACTTC	CSAPRGGYEQYF
.	.	TRBV6-1	TRBJ1-2	TGTGCCAGCAGTAAGGGCGCAGGGATGGCTGGCTACACCTTC	CASSKGAGMAGYTF
TRBD1	.	TRBV20-1	TRBJ1-2	TGCAGTGCCACCACAGGGGGCTTGGGCTACACCTTC	CSATTGGLGYTF
.	.	TRBV19	TRBJ1-6	TGTGCCAGTAGTATAGACAGAACAAATTCACCCCTCCACTTT	CASSIDRTNSPLHF
TRBD1	many	TRBV5-1	TRBJ2-7	TGCGCCAGCAGATTCGGACAGGGGGCCTCCTACGAGCAGTACTTC	CASRFGQGASYEQYF
.	.	TRBV9	TRBJ2-5	.	CASSFYICSAPQEETQYF
.	many	TRBV29-1	TRBJ2-2	TGCAGCGCCGACGGGCTGCCTAACACCGGGGAGCTGTTTTTT	CSADGLPNTGELFF
TRBD2	medium-sized	TRBV20-1	TRBJ2-3	TGCAGTGCTACAAATCTAGCGGGATACACAGATACGCAGTATTTT	CSATNLAGYTDTQYF
TRBD1	medium-sized	TRBV20-1	TRBJ2-7	TGCAGTGCCCAGGGACAGGGAACCTACGAGCAGTACTTC	CSAQGQGTYEQYF
TRBD2	many	TRBV7-3	TRBJ2-5	TGTGCCAGCAGCCTTAACGGGGGGCAAGAGACCCAGTACTTC	CASSLNGGQETQYF
.	many	TRBV14	TRBJ2-3	TGTGCCAGCAGCTCGAAGTCCTTCCTCGCCTCGGATACGCAGTATTTT	CASSSKSFLASDTQYF
.	.	TRBV7-3	TRBJ1-1	TGTGCCAGCAGCTCACTTCCGGGACACTACGAGCAATTCACTGAAGCTTTCTTT	CASSSLPGHYEQFTEAFF
.	many	TRBV6-1	TRBJ1-2	TGTGCCAGCAGTGAAGGGCAGGCTTATTCTAACTATGGCTACACCTTC	CASSEGQAYSNYGYTF
TRBD1	.	TRBV15	TRBJ1-6	TGTGCCACCAGTCCTCCAGGGGGGATCTCACCCCTCCACTTT	CATSPPGGISPLHF